A single sample gave rise to the 20 T cell receptor beta chains below, sequenced in a study of blood T cell repertoires in COVID-19. Measured with immunoSEQ multiplex PCR; TCRdb has only the in-frame clones, and not every one. The sample lists more than 150,000 clones, approximately 87% occurring once. The sequenced sample was peripheral blood. The receptor set was obtained from a woman aged 70-85 years with COVID-19, enrolled during active disease.

The CDR3 DNA follows: TGTGCCAGCAGCTTAAGTCTCCCGGGAACTGAAGCTTTCTTT. Translated: CASSLSLPGTEAFF. The chain joins TRBV7-9 to TRBJ1-1; D uncertain. This CDR3 is built from 14 residues. The germline V gene encodes CDR1 SEHNR and CDR2 FQNEAQ (reference sequence). The V and J ends lost 2 bases and 5 bases respectively, with 12 bases between them.

The chain is built from TRBV12-3 or TRBV12-4 and TRBJ2-4; D is ambiguous. The CDR3 contains 13 residues. V gave up 3 bases and J gave up 8 bases, with 11 bases separating them. CDR3 amino acids: CASSFRVGDIQYF. The CDR3, as DNA: TGTGCCAGCAGTTTTCGGGTAGGAGACATTCAGTACTTC.

The CDR3 DNA reads as TGTGCCAGCAGCAAAGGTGGGGACAAGTTCTCTGGCTACACCTTC. Encoded protein: CASSKGGDKFSGYTF. V usage is TRBV21-1 and J usage is TRBJ1-2; the table gives TRBD1 as D, unverified against the DNA. TRBV21-1 is listed as a pseudogene. The CDR3 length is 15 residues.

The chain combines TRBV27 with TRBJ1-1, with a tentative D call TRBD1 (6 bases). Germline V CDR1 and CDR2: MNHEY, SMNVEV (reference sequence). The CDR3 loop spans 13 amino acids. V was shortened by 7 bases and J by 7 bases, with 16 bases between the two germline ends. Here the CDR3 DNA reads TGTGCCAGCATTGGGGGACATTTGCGTGAAGCTTTCTTT. Translating it yields CASIGGHLREAFF.

The genes are TRBV9 and TRBJ2-7; TRBD1 is a possible D gene (6 bases). CDR1 is SGDLS, CDR2 YYNGEE, per germline. The CDR3 has 15 residues. Deletions cut 0 bases from V and 2 bases from J, with 12 bases between. The CDR3 spells CASSVDSGAAYEQYF. In DNA, the CDR3 is TGTGCCAGCAGCGTAGATTCAGGGGCAGCCTACGAGCAGTACTTC.

This clone has just a few counts. This CDR3 is CASSPLLRELNEQYF. DNA of the CDR3: TGCGCCAGCAGCCCCCTACTGCGGGAACTAAACGAGCAGTACTTC. The chain recombines TRBV4-1 with TRBJ2-7; weak D call: TRBD2 (6 bases). V lost 4 bases, J lost 5 bases, and 18 bases lay in between. This CDR3 has 15 amino acids. CDR1 and CDR2 (germline): MGHRA, YSYEKL.

This chain connects TRBV5-5 to TRBJ2-1; 7 nucleotides align to TRBD1. CDR1 is SGHKS and CDR2 is YYEKEE in the germline V gene (reference sequence). The CDR3 sequence is 14 residues long. V was clipped by 4 bases and J by 1 base; unmatched bases: 2. CDR3 sequence reads: CASSQGESYNEQFF. CDR3 in DNA: TGTGCCAGCAGCCAGGGGGAATCCTACAATGAGCAGTTCTTC.

This chain links TRBV15 with TRBJ2-7, with a weak D call TRBD2 (5 bases). The CDR3 spans 16 residues. CDR1 LNHNV and CDR2 YYDKDF come from the germline V gene (reference sequence). V was clipped by 2 bases and J by 0 bases, with 14 bases between them. CDR3 sequence reads: CATSRPTGSSSYEQYF. The CDR3 nucleotides are TGTGCCACCAGCAGACCAACGGGGAGCAGCTCCTACGAGCAGTACTTC.

CDR3 bases: TGTGCCAGCAGCTTAGGCGGTGGACAGGACTATGGCTACACCTTC. Protein product: CASSLGGGQDYGYTF. This chain links TRBV7-2 with TRBJ1-2, with 7 bases lining up with TRBD1. Germline V lookup: CDR1 SGHTA, CDR2 FQGNSA. Trimming took 1 base from V and 3 from J; bases not matched to a gene: 5. This CDR3 comprises 15 residues. The full variable domain, with the rest looked up from reference TRBV7-2 and TRBJ1-2, is GAGVSQSPSNKVTEKGKDVELRCDPISGHTALYWYRQSLGQGLEFLIYFQGNSAPDKSGLPSDRFSAERTGGSVSTLTIQRTQQEDSAVYLCASSLGGGQDYGYTFGSGTRLTVV.

The chain uses TRBV19 and TRBJ1-5; 10 nucleotides align to TRBD1. The germline V gene has CDR1 LNHDA and CDR2 SQIVND (reference sequence). CDR3 length equals 15 residues. The junction had 8 bases not matched to a gene; V was cut back by 7 bases and J by 5 bases. CDR3 sequence reads: CASTPTGGADQPQHF. CDR3 coding DNA: TGTGCCAGTACCCCGACAGGGGGCGCCGATCAGCCCCAGCATTTT.

This chain connects TRBV6-5 to TRBJ1-3; 7 bases agree with TRBD1. In germline, CDR1 is MNHEY, CDR2 SVGAGI. After removal of 8 bases from V and 1 base from J, the junction contained 8 bases not matched to a gene. The CDR3 runs 15 residues. CDR3 in DNA: TGTGCCAGCGGGATGGGCAGGGGGTCTGGAAACACCATATATTTT. Protein sequence: CASGMGRGSGNTIYF.

The V gene is TRBV5-6, the J gene TRBJ1-2, with 7 bases identical to TRBD1. J gave up 4 bases and V 4 bases, and 4 bases lay outside the gene matches. This CDR3 spans 13 amino acids. Germline V gene lookup returns CDR1 SGHDT and CDR2 YYEEEE. This chain's CDR3 is CASSPGQTYGYTF. The CDR3 DNA follows: TGTGCCAGCAGCCCGGGACAGACCTATGGCTACACCTTC.

In its sample, this clone was seen a few times. The chain joins TRBV28 to TRBJ1-2; D gene unclear. V shed 6 bases and J shed 7 bases, with 12 bases lying between them. The CDR3 loop spans 12 amino acids. Germline V gene lookup returns CDR1 MDHEN and CDR2 SYDVKM. In nucleotides, the CDR3 is TGTGCCAGCAGATCCCAGGAGGCTGGCTACACCTTC. Amino acid sequence: CASRSQEAGYTF.

This chain uses TRBV21-1 with TRBJ2-1; no check of the table's D call, TRBD2, against the DNA was made. TRBV21-1 is classified as a pseudogene. This CDR3 region has 15 residues. The CDR3 here is CASSNTGVIRHEQFF. The CDR3 nucleotides read TGTGCCAGCAGCAATACTGGAGTAATCCGCCATGAGCAGTTCTTC.

Only one count was recorded for this clone. Other DNA sequences in the sample encode the same CDR3. The chain has TRBV18 and TRBJ1-1; D gene unclear. The CDR3 extends over 13 amino acids. The ends were cut back, 2 bases at V and 1 base at J, with 5 bases in the middle. CDR1 and CDR2 from the germline V gene are KGHSH and LQKENI. The CDR3 is CASSPSGNTEAFF. The CDR3 DNA reads TGTGCCAGCTCACCATCGGGGAACACTGAAGCTTTCTTT.

The V call is TRBV5-1, the J call TRBJ2-1, with D perhaps matching TRBD2 (5 bases). There are 15 residues in the CDR3. Germline CDR1 SGHRS, CDR2 YFSETQ. V lost 4 bases and J 0 bases, leaving 11 bases between the germline ends. The CDR3 protein is CASSPPADSYNEQFF. CDR3 sequence (DNA): TGCGCCAGCAGCCCCCCAGCGGACTCCTACAATGAGCAGTTCTTC.

The rearrangement links TRBV18 to TRBJ1-2; TRBD1 matches at 8 bases. The junction had 13 bases not matched to a gene; V was cut back by 0 bases and J by 7 bases. CDR3 length equals 17 residues. Per germline, CDR1 KGHSH and CDR2 LQKENI. CDR3 nucleotides: TGTGCCAGCTCACCACCGTCCACCCGGGACAGGTCTTCTGGCTACACCTTC. Translated, it gives CASSPPSTRDRSSGYTF.

The rearrangement uses TRBV6-5 and TRBJ2-5; possibly TRBD2 for D (7 bases). Trimming took off 8 bases at V and 5 bases at J, with 12 bases between the two ends. Germline V gives CDR1 MNHEY, CDR2 SVGAGI. The CDR3 extends over 12 amino acids. Here the CDR3 DNA reads TGTGCCAGCGGCGGGGGCTTGGAGACCCAGTACTTC. The encoded protein is CASGGGLETQYF.

The genes are TRBV3-1 (or the pseudogene TRBV3-2) and TRBJ1-2; D gene unclear. This CDR3 comprises 13 residues. V gave up 4 bases and J gave up 4 bases, with 10 bases separating them. Germline CDR1 is LGHDT and CDR2 is YNNKEL (reference sequence). Here the CDR3 DNA reads TGTGCCAGCAGCCCCCCAGGTGCCTATGGCTACACCTTC. Protein product: CASSPPGAYGYTF.

The chain links TRBV6-5 to TRBJ1-2, with D hard to call. The CDR3 is 13 residues long. Per the germline V gene, CDR1 is MNHEY and CDR2 is SVGAGI. Trimming left V 0 bases short and J 6 bases short, with 8 bases between. The DNA of the CDR3 is TGTGCCAGCAGTTACTCGGCCGGGAATGGCTACACCTTC. Translation: CASSYSAGNGYTF.